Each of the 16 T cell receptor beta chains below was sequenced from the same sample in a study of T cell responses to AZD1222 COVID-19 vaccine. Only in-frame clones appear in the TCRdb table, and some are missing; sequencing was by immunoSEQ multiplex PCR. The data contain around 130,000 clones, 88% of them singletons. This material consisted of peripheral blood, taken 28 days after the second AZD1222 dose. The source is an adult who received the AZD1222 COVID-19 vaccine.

The CDR3 DNA sequence: TGTGCCAGCAGCCAACAGACAGGGGATGGCTACACCTTC. This codes for CASSQQTGDGYTF. The chain has TRBV3-1 (or the pseudogene TRBV3-2) and TRBJ1-2; TRBD1 matches 8 bases. Germline CDR1 and CDR2: LGHDT and YNNKEL (reference sequence). This CDR3 comprises 13 residues. The junction had 2 bases not matched to a gene; V was cut back by 2 bases and J by 6 bases.

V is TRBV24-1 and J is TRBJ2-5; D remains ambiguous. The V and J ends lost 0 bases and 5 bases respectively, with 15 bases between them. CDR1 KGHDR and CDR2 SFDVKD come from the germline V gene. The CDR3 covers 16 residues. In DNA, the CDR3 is TGTGCCACCAGTGATTTGCTAGAGCTCGGCGGTGAGACCCAGTACTTC. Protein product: CATSDLLELGGETQYF.

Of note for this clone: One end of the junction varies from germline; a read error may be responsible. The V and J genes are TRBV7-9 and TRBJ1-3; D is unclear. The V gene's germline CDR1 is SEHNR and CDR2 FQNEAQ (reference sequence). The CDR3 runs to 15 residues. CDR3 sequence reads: CASSRGRSEGSTIYF. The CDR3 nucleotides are TGTGCCAGCAGCCGAGGACGGAGCGAAGGAAGCACCATATATTTT.

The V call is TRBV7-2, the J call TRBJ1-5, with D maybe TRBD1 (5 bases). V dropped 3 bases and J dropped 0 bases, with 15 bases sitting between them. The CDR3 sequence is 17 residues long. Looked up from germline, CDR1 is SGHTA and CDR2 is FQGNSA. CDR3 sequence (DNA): TGTGCCAGCAGCTTTCAGGTGGGGGGTTATAGCAATCAGCCCCAGCATTTT. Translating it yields CASSFQVGGYSNQPQHF.

CDR3 protein: CATSRGAGTGGAFF. As DNA, the CDR3 is TGTGCCACCAGCAGAGGTGCCGGGACAGGGGGGGCTTTCTTT. The chain has TRBV15 and TRBJ1-1, with 11 positions matching TRBD1. Germline trimming cut 1 base from V and 11 bases from J; bases unmatched to any gene: 6. This CDR3 region has 14 residues. Germline V lookup: CDR1 LNHNV, CDR2 YYDKDF (reference sequence).

The CDR3 DNA reads TGTGCCAGCAGCTTAGGACAGGTATTTGGCTACACCTTC. It translates to CASSLGQVFGYTF. This sequence joins TRBV7-2 and TRBJ1-2, with a tentative D call TRBD1 (6 bases). The germline gives CDR1 SGHTA, CDR2 FQGNSA. Trimming removed 1 base at V and 7 bases at J, with 10 bases between. CDR3 length: 13 amino acids.

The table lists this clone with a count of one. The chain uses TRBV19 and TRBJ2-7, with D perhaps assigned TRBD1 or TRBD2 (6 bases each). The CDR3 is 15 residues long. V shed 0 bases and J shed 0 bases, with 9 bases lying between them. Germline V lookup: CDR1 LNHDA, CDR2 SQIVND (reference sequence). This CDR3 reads CASSIDGGHSYEQYF. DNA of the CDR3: TGTGCCAGTAGTATAGATGGGGGGCACTCCTACGAGCAGTACTTC.

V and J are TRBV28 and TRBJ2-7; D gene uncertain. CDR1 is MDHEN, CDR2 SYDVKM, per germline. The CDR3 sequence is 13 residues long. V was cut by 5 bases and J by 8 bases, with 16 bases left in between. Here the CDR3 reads CASSPTPFLQQYF. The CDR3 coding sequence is TGTGCCAGCAGTCCTACCCCCTTTTTGCAGCAGTACTTC. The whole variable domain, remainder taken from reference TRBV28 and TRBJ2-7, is DVKVTQSSRYLVKRTGEKVFLECVQDMDHENMFWYRQDPGLGLRLIYFSYDVKMKEKGDIPEGYSVSREKKERFSLILESASTNQTSMYLCASSPTPFLQQYFGPGTRLTVT.

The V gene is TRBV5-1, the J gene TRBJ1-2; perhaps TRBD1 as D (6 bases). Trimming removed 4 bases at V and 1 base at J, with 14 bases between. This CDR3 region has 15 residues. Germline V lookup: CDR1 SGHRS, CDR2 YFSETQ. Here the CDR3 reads CASSQGSGINYGYTF. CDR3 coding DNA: TGCGCCAGCAGCCAGGGGTCCGGAATTAACTATGGCTACACCTTC.

CDR3 protein: CASTWTGGNQPQHF. In DNA form, the CDR3 reads TGTGCCAGCACTTGGACAGGCGGCAATCAGCCCCAGCATTTT. This chain connects TRBV7-9 to TRBJ1-5; TRBD1 agrees at 7 bases. This CDR3 is 14 amino acids long. Germline V CDR1 and CDR2: SEHNR, FQNEAQ (reference sequence). With 7 bases clipped from V and 2 bases from J, the junction kept 5 bases outside the gene matches.

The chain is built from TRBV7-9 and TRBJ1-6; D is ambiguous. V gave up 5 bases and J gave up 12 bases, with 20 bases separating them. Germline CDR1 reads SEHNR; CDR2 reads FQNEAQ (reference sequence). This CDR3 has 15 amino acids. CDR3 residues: CASSDEGPSNGPLHF. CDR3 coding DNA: TGTGCCAGCAGCGATGAGGGCCCCTCAAACGGACCCCTCCACTTT. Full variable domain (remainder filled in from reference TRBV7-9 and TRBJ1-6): DTGVSQNPRHKITKRGQNVTFRCDPISEHNRLYWYRQTLGQGPEFLTYFQNEAQLEKSRLLSDRFSAERPKGSFSTLEIQRTEQGDSAMYLCASSDEGPSNGPLHFGNGTRLTVT.

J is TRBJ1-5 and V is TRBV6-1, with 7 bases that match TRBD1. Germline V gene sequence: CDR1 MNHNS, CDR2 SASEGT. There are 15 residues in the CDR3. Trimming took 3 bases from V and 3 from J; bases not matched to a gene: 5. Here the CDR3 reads CASSENRGPNQPQHF. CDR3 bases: TGTGCCAGCAGTGAGAACAGGGGCCCCAATCAGCCCCAGCATTTT.

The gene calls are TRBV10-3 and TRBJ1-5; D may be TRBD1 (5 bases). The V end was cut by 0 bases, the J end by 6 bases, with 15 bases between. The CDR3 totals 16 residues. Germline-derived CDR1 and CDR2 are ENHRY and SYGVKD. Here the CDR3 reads CAISESYVQEGQPQHF. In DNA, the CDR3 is TGTGCCATCAGTGAGTCGTATGTACAGGAGGGTCAGCCCCAGCATTTT.

This chain's CDR3 is CASSEGQGLSPLHF. CDR3 DNA: TGTGCCAGCAGTGAAGGACAGGGACTTTCACCCCTCCACTTT. The chain uses TRBV2 and TRBJ1-6, with TRBD1 matching over 7 bases. The J segment lost 9 bases and the V segment lost 1 base, leaving 3 bases of the junction unmatched. Germline CDR1 reads SNHLY; CDR2 reads FYNNEI. The CDR3 covers 14 residues.

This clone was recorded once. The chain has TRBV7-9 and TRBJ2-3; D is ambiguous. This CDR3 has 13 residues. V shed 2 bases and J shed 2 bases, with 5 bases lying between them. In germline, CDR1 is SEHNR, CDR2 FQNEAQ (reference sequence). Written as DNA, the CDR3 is TGTGCCAGCAGCTTATCGGACACAGATACGCAGTATTTT. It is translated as CASSLSDTDTQYF.

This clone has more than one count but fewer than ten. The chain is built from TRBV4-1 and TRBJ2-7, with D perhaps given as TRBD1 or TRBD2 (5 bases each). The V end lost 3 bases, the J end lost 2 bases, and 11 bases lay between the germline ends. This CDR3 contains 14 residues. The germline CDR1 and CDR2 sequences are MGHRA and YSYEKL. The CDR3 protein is CASSHPGGTYEQYF. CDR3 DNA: TGCGCCAGCAGCCACCCTGGGGGAACCTACGAGCAGTACTTC.